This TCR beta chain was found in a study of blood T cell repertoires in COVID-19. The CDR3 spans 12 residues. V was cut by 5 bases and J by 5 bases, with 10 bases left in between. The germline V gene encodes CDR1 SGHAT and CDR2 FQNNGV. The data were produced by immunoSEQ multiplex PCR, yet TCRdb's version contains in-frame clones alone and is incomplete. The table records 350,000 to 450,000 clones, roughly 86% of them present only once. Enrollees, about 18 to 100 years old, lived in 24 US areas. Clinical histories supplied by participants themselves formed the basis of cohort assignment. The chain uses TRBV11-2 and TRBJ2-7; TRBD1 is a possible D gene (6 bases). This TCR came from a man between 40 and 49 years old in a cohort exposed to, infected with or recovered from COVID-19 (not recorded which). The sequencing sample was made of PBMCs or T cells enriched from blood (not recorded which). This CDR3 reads CASSPYRDEQYF. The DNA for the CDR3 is TGTGCCAGCAGCCCCTACAGGGACGAGCAGTACTTC.